Listed here is a single T cell receptor beta chain. Its antigen remains unidentified. No base-level quality is on record; no much larger clone is a single base apart. The immunoSEQ Assay, a bias-controlled multiplex PCR, was used to amplify TCRbeta CDR3 regions from genomic DNA. On the authors' methods: Within the assay, amplification of reference gene primers was used to estimate how many nucleated cells each sample contained. To quantify the absolute abundance of each unique TCRbeta CDR3 rearrangement, sequence reads were collapsed and filtered. For each sample, productive Simpson clonality was calculated as the square root of Simpson's diversity index over productive rearrangements. The immuneACCESS repertoire file appears here via TCRdb, limited to in-frame rearrangements. These files lack a portion of the clones; in checked studies, under half of the deficit traces to unresolved V genes, and the cause of the others is not known. Clone size and the V and J calls come from that table; the DNA yielded D and trimming. This sample lists more than 200,000 clones; 90% to 95% were detected once. Over 1.5% of the sample lies in the top ten.

The data were obtained in a study of blood T cell repertoires in COVID-19 (dated by TCRdb to the early 2020s). Turning to the overall study: Collaborator samples came from the United States, Italy and Spain and covered acute and convalescent phases of COVID-19. Subjects who had been exposed to COVID-19, were actively infected with it, or had recovered from it provided the deeply sampled blood TCRbeta repertoires that made up the dataset. The sample metadata nearly always contained a de-identified subject ID, COVID-19 status, age in years and sex. HLA class I and class II types, where available, came from metadata supplied by the sample provider rather than from assay-based typing. Samples were obtained from the ongoing ImmuneRACE study (first 160 participants) and from over 1,000 subjects provided by 6 global collaborators. The repertoires were made available in a free public database intended to serve as a resource for research on the immune response to SARS-CoV-2. The prospective study material was composed of cDNA or gDNA derived from T cells, B-cell-depleted T cells, or PBMCs.

Participants in the prospective study were aged roughly 18 to 95 years, lived in 24 United States geographic areas, and enrolled through a virtual design. In the prospective study, participants were assigned to cohorts based on the clinical history participants reported in a screening survey and a study questionnaire. ImmuneRACE Cohort 3 recovered participants were defined by two consecutive negative NP/OP PCR tests, healthcare professional clearance, or symptom resolution. In the prospective study, whole blood, serum and a nasopharyngeal or oropharyngeal swab were collected from each participant by mobile phlebotomists. Additional blood draws and questionnaires over an approximately two-month period could optionally be provided by prospective study participants. Prospective study blood samples were shipped either frozen or at room temperature before DNA extraction. The research as a whole found: The quantity of clinical and demographic metadata differed by source and by participant and was supplied without curation.

Trimming accounts for 4 bases at V and 5 bases at J, while the number of junction bases matched to no gene is 7. The CDR3 has 16 amino acids, counting the end cysteine and phenylalanine. Only the CDR3 region is kept as DNA, spanning 48 bases read in frame from base 1. The germline V gene yields SGHRS for CDR1 and YFSETQ for CDR2. This chain is built from TRBV5-1 and TRBJ2-1; TRBD2 fits 12 bases in the junction. The receptor's source is a woman younger than 35 who had recovered from COVID-19. Sequenced: PBMCs or T cells enriched from blood (not recorded which). The CDR3 region: CASSTRLAGAHNEQFF. The DNA sequence reads TGCGCCAGCAGCACTCGACTAGCGGGAGCGCACAATGAGCAGTTCTTC.